The 15 T cell receptor beta chains below were found in one sample sequenced in a study of shared clonotypes between healthy human individuals. CD8 cells classed as naive were CD45RO-negative and positively selected for CCR7, excluding terminally differentiated effector memory CD45RA+ cells. The data were produced by immunoSEQ multiplex PCR, yet TCRdb's version contains in-frame clones alone and is incomplete. Of roughly 2.1 million clones listed, about 93% were seen once; the top ten hold approximately 1.7%. The sequencing input was naive CD8+ T cells from PBMCs. Source of these receptors: a man younger than 35 in good health. Some clones in this sample may be carry-over from other donors' samples.

CDR3 sequence: CASSSSRTGLRQETQYF. In DNA form, the CDR3 reads TGTGCCAGCAGTTCTTCCAGGACAGGGCTTAGGCAAGAGACCCAGTACTTC. This chain links TRBV28 with TRBJ2-5; TRBD1 agrees at 8 bases. V dropped 4 bases and J dropped 2; count of bases not matched to a gene: 12. The CDR3 runs to 17 residues. The germline gives CDR1 MDHEN, CDR2 SYDVKM.

The chain has TRBV7-6 and TRBJ2-7, with D uncertain. Deletions cut 5 bases from V and 5 bases from J, with 10 bases between. Germline CDR1 SGHVS, CDR2 FNYEAQ. The CDR3 has 12 residues. DNA of the CDR3: TGTGCCAGCAGCCCAGCCCCTAACGAGCAGTACTTC. Protein sequence: CASSPAPNEQYF.

The V call is TRBV2, the J call TRBJ2-2; D is uncertain. CDR1 is SNHLY and CDR2 is FYNNEI in the germline V gene. This CDR3 is 14 amino acids long. V was clipped by 7 bases and J by 5 bases, with 14 bases between them. The DNA of the CDR3 is TGTGCCAGCATTCCCCGCCAGAGTACCGGGGAGCTGTTTTTT. Translated, it gives CASIPRQSTGELFF. Full variable domain (missing parts from reference TRBV2 and TRBJ2-2): EPEVTQTPSHQVTQMGQEVILRCVPISNHLYFYWYRQILGQKVEFLVSFYNNEISEKSEIFDDQFSVERPDGSNFTLKIRSTKLEDSAMYFCASIPRQSTGELFFGEGSRLTVL.

The rearrangement links TRBV4-3 to TRBJ2-7, with TRBD1 identical over 9 bases. Germline V gene sequence: CDR1 LGHNA, CDR2 YSLEER. The trim removed 1 base at V and 3 bases at J, leaving 7 bases unmatched. The CDR3 runs 16 residues. In DNA, the CDR3 is TGCGCCAGCAGCCAAGTCTCCGGGACAGGGTACTACGAGCAGTACTTC. It yields the protein CASSQVSGTGYYEQYF.

This sequence joins TRBV6-1 and TRBJ2-3; D call uncertain. CDR1 is MNHNS and CDR2 is SASEGT in the germline V gene. Between the trimmed V and J ends, which lost 1 base and 1 base, there was a span of 9 bases. The CDR3 length is 15 residues. CDR3 sequence: CASSEVPLGTDTQYF. CDR3 DNA sequence: TGTGCCAGCAGTGAAGTCCCACTTGGCACAGATACGCAGTATTTT.

This sequence joins TRBV7-9 and TRBJ2-5; D unclear. Germline CDR1 SEHNR, CDR2 FQNEAQ (reference sequence). V was trimmed by 5 bases and J by 11 bases, leaving 15 bases between them. This CDR3 is 12 amino acids long. CDR3: CASSPQVVPQYF. The CDR3, as DNA: TGTGCCAGCAGCCCCCAAGTTGTTCCTCAGTACTTC. Variable domain in full (rest from reference TRBV7-9 and TRBJ2-5): DTGVSQNPRHKITKRGQNVTFRCDPISEHNRLYWYRQTLGQGPEFLTYFQNEAQLEKSRLLSDRFSAERPKGSFSTLEIQRTEQGDSAMYLCASSPQVVPQYFGPGTRLLVL.

This clone was counted only a few times. V usage is TRBV6-1 and J usage is TRBJ2-5, with TRBD2 matching 7 bases. Unmatched junction bases numbered 11, after V lost 2 bases and J lost 5 bases. Looked up from germline, CDR1 is MNHNS and CDR2 is SASEGT. This CDR3 has 16 amino acids. The DNA for the CDR3 is TGTGCCAGCAGTGAACCCCCGGGAGGAGGTGACGAGACCCAGTACTTC. It specifies CASSEPPGGGDETQYF.

V usage is TRBV7-9 and J usage is TRBJ2-7, with a tentative D call TRBD2 (5 bases). V gave up 5 bases and J gave up 6 bases, with 20 bases separating them. CDR3 length: 15 residues. Germline loops: CDR1 SEHNR, CDR2 FQNEAQ (reference sequence). The CDR3 spells CASSAPGGLGSEQYF. The DNA for the CDR3 is TGTGCCAGCAGCGCCCCCGGTGGACTTGGGAGCGAGCAGTACTTC.

The gene calls are TRBV13 and TRBJ2-7; unclear D gene. Germline V CDR1 and CDR2: PRHDT, FYEKMQ (reference sequence). This CDR3 has 14 residues. V lost 2 bases to trimming and J lost 4 bases, with 12 bases between them. The CDR3 DNA follows: TGTGCCAGCAGCTTATCGGCCAGAGGTTACGAGCAGTACTTC. Translating gives CASSLSARGYEQYF.

This chain uses TRBV29-1 with TRBJ1-4, with 7 nucleotides matching TRBD1. With 4 bases clipped from V and 5 bases from J, the junction kept 1 base outside the gene matches. Germline assignment: CDR1 SQVTM and CDR2 ANQGSEA. The CDR3 contains 12 residues. The CDR3 coding sequence is TGCAGCGTTGGACAGGGAAATGAAAAACTGTTTTTT. As protein: CSVGQGNEKLFF.

This clone was counted once. The chain couples TRBV6-1 to TRBJ2-3; the match to TRBD1 covers 9 bases. CDR3 size: 13 residues. Looked up from germline, CDR1 is MNHNS and CDR2 is SASEGT. After removal of 6 bases from V and 6 bases from J, the junction contained 4 bases not matched to a gene. The CDR3 nucleotides read TGTGCCAGCAGGGGACAGGGTCAGGATACGCAGTATTTT. As protein: CASRGQGQDTQYF.

The V gene is TRBV27, the J gene TRBJ2-4; D is uncertain. The germline gives CDR1 MNHEY, CDR2 SMNVEV (reference sequence). Between the trimmed V and J ends, which lost 1 base and 1 base, there was a span of 8 bases. The CDR3 extends over 15 amino acids. In nucleotides, the CDR3 is TGTGCCAGCAGTTTATGGTCACATGCCAAAAACATTCAGTACTTC. The encoded protein is CASSLWSHAKNIQYF.

Note on this clone: It may be a read error: a sequence one base away is much more abundant. Additional DNA sequences in this sample encode the identical CDR3. The rearrangement joins TRBV25-1 to TRBJ2-7; D ambiguous. CDR3 length equals 11 residues. Deletions cut 3 bases from V and 2 bases from J, with 2 bases between. Germline CDR1 reads MGHDK; CDR2 reads SYGVNS. CDR3: CASSDPYEQYF. The CDR3 bases are TGTGCCAGCAGTGACCCCTACGAGCAGTACTTC.

In this sample, this clone turned up once. This chain joins TRBV6-6 and TRBJ1-4; a possible D gene is TRBD1 (5 bases). The germline gives CDR1 MNHNY, CDR2 SVGAGI (reference sequence). V shed 8 bases and J shed 6 bases, with 13 bases lying between them. The CDR3 covers 13 residues. CDR3 DNA sequence: TGTGCCAGCTTGCGGCAGGGCGATGAAAAACTGTTTTTT. As protein: CASLRQGDEKLFF.

The CDR3 loop is CASPRGLYNEQFF. As DNA, the CDR3 is TGTGCCAGCCCGAGGGGCTTGTACAATGAGCAGTTCTTC. V gene TRBV2 combines with J gene TRBJ2-1; either TRBD1 or TRBD2 may supply D (5 bases each). This CDR3 is 13 amino acids long. CDR1 and CDR2 (germline): SNHLY, FYNNEI. Trimming took off 8 bases at V and 4 bases at J, with 12 bases between the two ends.